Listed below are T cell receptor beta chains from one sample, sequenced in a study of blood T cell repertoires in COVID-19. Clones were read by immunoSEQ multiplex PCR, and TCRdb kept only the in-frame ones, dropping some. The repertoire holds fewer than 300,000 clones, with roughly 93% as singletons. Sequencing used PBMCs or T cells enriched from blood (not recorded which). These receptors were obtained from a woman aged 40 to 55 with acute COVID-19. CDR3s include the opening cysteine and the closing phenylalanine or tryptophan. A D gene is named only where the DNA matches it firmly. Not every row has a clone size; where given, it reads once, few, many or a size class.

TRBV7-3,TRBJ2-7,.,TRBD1,TGTGCCAGCAGCTTAGAGGGACAGGGTTCCTACGAGCAGTACTTC,CASSLEGQGSYEQYF
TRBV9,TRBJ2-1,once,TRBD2,TGTGCCAGCAGCGCAATTAGCGGGAGCTACAATGAGCAGTTCTTC,CASSAISGSYNEQFF
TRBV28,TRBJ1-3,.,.,TGTGCCAGCAGGGAGGCTGGAAACACCATATATTTT,CASREAGNTIYF
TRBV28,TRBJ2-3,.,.,TGTGCCAGCGTCCCAGGGGACACAGATACGCAGTATTTT,CASVPGDTDTQYF
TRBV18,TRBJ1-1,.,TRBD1,TGTGCCAGCTCATCGGGACAGGGCCCTGAAGCTTTCTTT,CASSSGQGPEAFF
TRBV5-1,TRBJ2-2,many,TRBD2,TGCGCCAGCAGACTAGCGGGGGGGAACACCGGGGAGCTGTTTTTT,CASRLAGGNTGELFF
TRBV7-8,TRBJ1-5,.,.,TGTGCCAGCAGTCTCTCTGCGGGGCAGCCCCAGCATTTT,CASSLSAGQPQHF
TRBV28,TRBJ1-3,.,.,TGTGCCAGCAGTTTCTACAGATCTGGAAACACCATATATTTT,CASSFYRSGNTIYF
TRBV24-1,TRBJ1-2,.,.,TGTGCCACCAGTGATTCCGGGGGGGGGCATGGCTACACCTTC,CATSDSGGGHGYTF
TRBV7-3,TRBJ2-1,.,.,TGTGCCAGCAGCCTCTACCCGGGTTCCAGGGGTAATGAGCAGTTCTTC,CASSLYPGSRGNEQFF
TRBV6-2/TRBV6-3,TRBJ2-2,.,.,TGTGCCAGCAGCCTCCCAGGGGGAGGCACGAACACCGGGGAGCTGTTTTTT,CASSLPGGGTNTGELFF
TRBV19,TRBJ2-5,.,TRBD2,TGTGCCAGTTCTAGCGGGGGCCATCAAGAGACCCAGTACTTC,CASSSGGHQETQYF
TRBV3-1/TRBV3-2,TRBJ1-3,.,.,TGTGCCAGCAGCCGACGACAGGCGACGGGTGGAAACACCATATATTTT,CASSRRQATGGNTIYF
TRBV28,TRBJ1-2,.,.,TGTGCCAGCAGCCCCGGTCCGGGTTATGGCTACACCTTC,CASSPGPGYGYTF
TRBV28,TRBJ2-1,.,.,TGTGCCAGCAGTCGGGACAATCTGGGCAATGAGCAGTTCTTC,CASSRDNLGNEQFF
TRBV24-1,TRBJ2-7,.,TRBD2,TGTGCCACCAGTGACCCAGGGACTAGCGGGGACTACGAGCAGTACTTC,CATSDPGTSGDYEQYF
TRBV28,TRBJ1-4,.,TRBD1,TGTGCCATCCGAGGGGGACAGAATGAAAAACTGTTTTTT,CAIRGGQNEKLFF
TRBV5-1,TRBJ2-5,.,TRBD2,TGCGCCAGCAGCGCCGGGGGGGCCTGGGGAGAGACCCAGTACTTC,CASSAGGAWGETQYF
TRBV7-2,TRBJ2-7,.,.,TGTGCCAGCAGCTTTTTGGGAGCGGGTGACCTCTACGAGCAGTACTTC,CASSFLGAGDLYEQYF
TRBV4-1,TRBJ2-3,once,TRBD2,TGCGCCAGCAGCCAAGTCGTAACGGGAGGAGGGACAGATACGCAGTATTTT,CASSQVVTGGGTDTQYF
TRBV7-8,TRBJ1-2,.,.,TGTGCCAGCAGCTGGGTGGGGAGAGAAGGCTACACCTTC,CASSWVGREGYTF
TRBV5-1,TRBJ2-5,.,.,TGCGCCAGCAGCTTGGTGGCAGGGAACCAAGAGACCCAGTACTTC,CASSLVAGNQETQYF
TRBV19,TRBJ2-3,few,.,TGTGCCAGTAGTATAGGGGGGGTAATCACAGATACGCAGTATTTT,CASSIGGVITDTQYF
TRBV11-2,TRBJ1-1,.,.,TGTGCCAGCAGCTTAGGCGCAGGTCTATTGACTGAAGCTTTCTTT,CASSLGAGLLTEAFF
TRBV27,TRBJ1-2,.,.,TGTGCCAGCAGTTTATCGGGGCTGCGGGGGCCGGGTGGCTACACCTTC,CASSLSGLRGPGGYTF
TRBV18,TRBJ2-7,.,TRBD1,TGTGCCAGCTCACCAAGGGACAGTTACGAGCAGTACTTC,CASSPRDSYEQYF
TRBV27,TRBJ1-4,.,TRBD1,TGTGCCAGCGGACAACAGGGGGCTGATGAAAAACTGTTTTTT,CASGQQGADEKLFF
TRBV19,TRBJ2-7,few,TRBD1,TGTGCCAGTAGTACGACAGGGAGCTCCTACGAGCAGTACTTC,CASSTTGSSYEQYF
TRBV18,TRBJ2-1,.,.,TGTGCCAGCTCACCACCCGCAGACTACAATGAGCAGTTCTTC,CASSPPADYNEQFF
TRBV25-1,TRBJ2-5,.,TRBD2,TGTGCCAGCAGTGAGGAGCGGGAAATCGAAGAGACCCAGTACTTC,CASSEEREIEETQYF
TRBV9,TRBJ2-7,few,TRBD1,TGTGCCAGCAGCGCTCGGGACAGCTACGAGCAGTACTTC,CASSARDSYEQYF
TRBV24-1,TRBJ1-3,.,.,TGTGCCACCAGTGTGCGCGGTTTCTCTGGAAACACCATATATTTT,CATSVRGFSGNTIYF
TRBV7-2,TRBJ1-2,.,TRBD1,TGTGCCAGCAGCTTGACAGGGGGCAATGGCTACACCTTC,CASSLTGGNGYTF
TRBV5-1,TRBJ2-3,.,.,TGCGCCAGCAGCGGGGGAGCGGGTGGCACAGATACGCAGTATTTT,CASSGGAGGTDTQYF
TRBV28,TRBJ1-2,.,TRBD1,TGTGCCAGCAGTCCCGTGGGACAGGGAACCTATGGCTACACCTTC,CASSPVGQGTYGYTF
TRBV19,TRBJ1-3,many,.,TGTGCCAGTAGCCCGTCCTACTCTGGAAACACCATATATTTT,CASSPSYSGNTIYF
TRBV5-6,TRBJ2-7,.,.,TGTGCCAGCAGTAACTACAGGGGGACTAACGAGCAGTACTTC,CASSNYRGTNEQYF
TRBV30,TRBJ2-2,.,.,TGTGCCTGGAGTTTAGGGGTTCGGCCCGGGGAGCTGTTTTTT,CAWSLGVRPGELFF
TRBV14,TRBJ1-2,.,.,TGTGCCAGCAGCCAAGAGCCCGTCATGGCGGAGGGTGGCTACACCTTC,CASSQEPVMAEGGYTF
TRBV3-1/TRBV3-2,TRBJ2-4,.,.,TGTGCCAGCAGCGAAAGGGGGAGAGAAAACATTCAGTACTTC,CASSERGRENIQYF
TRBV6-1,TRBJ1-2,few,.,TGTGCCAGCAGTGAAAGGACAGCTAACTATGGCTACACCTTC,CASSERTANYGYTF
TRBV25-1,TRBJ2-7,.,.,TGTGCCAGCATCCGACTAAACAATTCGTGTGAGCAGTACTTC,CASIRLNNSCEQYF
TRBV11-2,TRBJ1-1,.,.,TGTGCCAGCAGCTTAACCAGGGTTTACACTGAAGCTTTCTTT,CASSLTRVYTEAFF
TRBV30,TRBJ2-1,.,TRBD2,TGTGCCTTTAGCGGGGGGGCCGACAATGAGCAGTTCTTC,CAFSGGADNEQFF
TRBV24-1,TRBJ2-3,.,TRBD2,TGTGCCACGGCCAGCGGGAAGACCTTGAATACGCAGTATTTT,CATASGKTLNTQYF
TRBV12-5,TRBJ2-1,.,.,TGTGCTAGTGGTCCCGAGGGCAACCACAATGAGCAGTTCTTC,CASGPEGNHNEQFF
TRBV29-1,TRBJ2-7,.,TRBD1,TGCAGCGTTGCGAGGGGGACAGGGTGGTCCTACGAGCAGTACTTC,CSVARGTGWSYEQYF
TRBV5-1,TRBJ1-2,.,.,TGCGCCAGCAGGACGGCGGACAGCCAATCTTCCTATGGCTACACCTTC,CASRTADSQSSYGYTF
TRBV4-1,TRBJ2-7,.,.,TGCGCCAGCAGCCAAGAGAGTTTAGGGAGCTCCTACGAGCAGTACTTC,CASSQESLGSSYEQYF
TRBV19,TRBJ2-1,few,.,TGTGCCAGTAGTCCGAGCAACAATGAGCAGTTCTTC,CASSPSNNEQFF
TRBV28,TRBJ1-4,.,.,TGTGCCAGCAGTTTCTATGGTCATTCCCGGCTGTTTTTT,CASSFYGHSRLFF
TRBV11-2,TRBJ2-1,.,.,TGTGCCAGCAGCCAACAGCGGAACAATGAGCAGTTCTTC,CASSQQRNNEQFF
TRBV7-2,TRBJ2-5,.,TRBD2,TGTGCCAGCAGCTGGAGCGGGGGGGCAGAGACCCAGTACTTC,CASSWSGGAETQYF
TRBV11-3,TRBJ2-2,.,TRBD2,TGTGCCAGCAGCCGGGGGGGGGATCCCACCGGGGAGCTGTTTTTT,CASSRGGDPTGELFF
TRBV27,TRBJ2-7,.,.,TGTGCCAGCAGCCAAGGCTCCGGTGGGGGAGGCAACGAGCAGTACTTC,CASSQGSGGGGNEQYF
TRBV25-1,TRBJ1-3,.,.,TGTGCCAGCAGCAGAGGGGGATCGACTGGAAACACCATATATTTT,CASSRGGSTGNTIYF
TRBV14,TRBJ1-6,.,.,TGTGCCAGCAATCAGGGGTTTAATTCACCCCTCCACTTT,CASNQGFNSPLHF
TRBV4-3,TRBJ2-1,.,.,TGCGCCAGCAGCCACTCTATTATCGGGAGCGATGAGCAGTTCTTC,CASSHSIIGSDEQFF
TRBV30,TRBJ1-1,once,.,TGTGCCTGGAGGGACAAACGGACGGTACTGAACACTGAAGCTTTCTTT,CAWRDKRTVLNTEAFF